Each of the 9 T cell receptor beta chains below was sequenced from the same sample in a study of shared clonotypes between healthy human individuals. Assay: immunoSEQ multiplex PCR; the TCRdb copy retains only in-frame clones and omits some. Counted here are millions of clones, roughly nine tenths occurring once; the ten biggest clones make up more than 0.12%. The sequenced material came from naive CD4+ T cells sorted from blood. As to subset: CD45RA+ positively selected. The source is a man aged 18 to 29 in good health.

The chain combines TRBV4-2 with TRBJ1-3; 9 bases map to TRBD1. Unmatched junction bases numbered 13, after V lost 1 base and J lost 3 bases. This CDR3 spans 19 amino acids. CDR1 is LGHNA and CDR2 is YNFKEQ in the germline V gene. DNA of the CDR3: TGTGCCAGCAGCCAAGCCTCGAAACAGGGGGCTCTGGGTGGAAACACCATATATTTT. Translation gives CASSQASKQGALGGNTIYF.

This chain links TRBV6-1 with TRBJ1-1; D might be TRBD1 (5 bases). Germline assignment: CDR1 MNHNS and CDR2 SASEGT. This CDR3 has 12 amino acids. Deletions cut 2 bases from V and 4 bases from J, with 5 bases between. Here the CDR3 reads CASSEQGTEAFF. CDR3 DNA: TGTGCCAGCAGTGAACAGGGCACTGAAGCTTTCTTT.

J is TRBJ2-2 and V is TRBV28; 9 nucleotides line up with TRBD1. This CDR3 has 13 residues. With 9 bases clipped from V and 3 bases from J, the junction kept 2 bases outside the gene matches. Per germline, CDR1 MDHEN and CDR2 SYDVKM. The CDR3 DNA reads as TGTGCCAGTGGACAGGGGTACACCGGGGAGCTGTTTTTT. Residues: CASGQGYTGELFF.

The CDR3, as DNA: TGTGCCAGCGCGCTTGGGCGGAGCACAGATACGCAGTATTTT. Protein product: CASALGRSTDTQYF. V is TRBV11-1 and J is TRBJ2-3; D gene uncertain. V shed 8 bases and J shed 0 bases, with 12 bases lying between them. CDR3 length equals 14 residues. Germline CDR1 reads SGHAT; CDR2 reads FQDESV (reference sequence).

The chain joins TRBV4-3 to TRBJ2-2, with D hard to call. The CDR3 is 14 residues long. The germline V gene has CDR1 LGHNA and CDR2 YSLEER. V lost 2 bases to trimming and J lost 4 bases, with 8 bases between them. The CDR3: CASSQRMSTGELFF. DNA of the CDR3: TGCGCCAGCAGCCAAAGAATGAGCACCGGGGAGCTGTTTTTT.

The genes are TRBV5-4 and TRBJ2-3; possible D gene TRBD2, 6 bases. The CDR3 spans 15 residues. The germline V gene has CDR1 SGHNT and CDR2 YYREEE (reference sequence). V lost 4 bases and J 0 bases, leaving 12 bases between the germline ends. CDR3 region: CASSRIGGSTDTQYF. CDR3 nucleotides: TGTGCCAGCAGCCGAATTGGGGGGAGCACAGATACGCAGTATTTT.

This clone was counted only a few times. Its ends do not fully match the called genes, so a read error is possible. The chain combines TRBV25-1 with TRBJ1-1; D remains unclear. This CDR3 comprises 11 residues. CDR1 MGHDK and CDR2 SYGVNS come from the germline V gene. This CDR3 reads CASTRNAEAFF. The CDR3 DNA is TGTGCCAGCACCCGGAACGCTGAAGCTTTCTTT.

The rearrangement links TRBV5-6 to TRBJ1-5, with TRBD1 as a possible D gene (5 bases). CDR1 and CDR2 from the germline V gene are SGHDT and YYEEEE. V lost 4 bases and J 4 bases, leaving 15 bases between the germline ends. The CDR3 runs to 15 residues. In DNA form, the CDR3 reads TGTGCCAGCAGCGTCCGGGGGGTGGTAAATCAGCCCCAGCATTTT. Protein: CASSVRGVVNQPQHF.

A note on this clone: Different DNA sequences within this sample yield the same CDR3. The rearrangement uses TRBV28 and TRBJ1-2, with TRBD1 matching 7 bases. Germline-derived CDR1 and CDR2 are MDHEN and SYDVKM. V shed 4 bases and J 2 bases; nucleotides not matched to a gene: 4. The CDR3 has 14 amino acids. The CDR3 nucleotides are TGTGCCAGCAGTTCCCCGGGACAGAACTATGGCTACACCTTC. It codes for CASSSPGQNYGYTF.